The 17 T cell receptor beta chains below all came from one sample that was sequenced in a study of response to subunit inactivated influenza vaccine. TCRdb fed the RT-PCR reads into MiXCR, producing one record per CDR3 protein. The sample lists around 490,000 distinct CDR3 sequences, approximately 7.1% occurring once. The sequencing used PBMCs from blood, collected roughly 24 months after vaccination. Receptors were obtained from a man aged 50 to 69 who received an inactivated influenza vaccine.

This clonotype occurred once. This rearrangement joins TRBV12-3 or TRBV12-4 to TRBJ2-5; D is unresolved. The V end lost 0 bases, the J end lost 0 bases, and 11 bases lay between the germline ends. CDR3 size: 16 residues. The CDR3 sequence is CASSLAGTPYQETQYF. Written as DNA, the CDR3 is TGTGCCAGCAGTTTAGCGGGAACACCCTACCAAGAGACCCAGTACTTC.

This clonotype was counted ten times or more. The V gene is TRBV20-1, the J gene TRBJ2-3; D is perhaps TRBD2 (6 bases). Germline V CDR1 and CDR2: DFQATT, SNEGSKA (reference sequence). The CDR3 extends over 14 amino acids. Trimming took off 8 bases at V and 4 bases at J, with 19 bases between the two ends. The CDR3 DNA sequence: TGCAGTCCTATGACGGGGGAGCTCTCAGATACGCAGTATTTT. This encodes CSPMTGELSDTQYF.

This clonotype was observed at least ten times. V usage is TRBV6-1 and J usage is TRBJ2-5; TRBD2 matches 11 bases. V was clipped by 6 bases and J by 4 bases; unmatched bases: 4. CDR1 MNHNS and CDR2 SASEGT come from the germline V gene. The CDR3 is made up of 14 amino acids. The CDR3 DNA reads TGTGCCAGCAGCAGGACTAGCGGGTTAGAGACCCAGTACTTC. Translating gives CASSRTSGLETQYF.

J is TRBJ2-7 and V is TRBV7-9; TRBD2 agrees at 7 bases. Per the germline V gene, CDR1 is SEHNR and CDR2 is FQNEAQ (reference sequence). Unmatched junction bases numbered 8, after V lost 3 bases and J lost 6 bases. The length of the CDR3 is 14 residues. The CDR3, as DNA: TGTGCCAGCAGCTTTTGGGGACTAACTGTCGAGCAGTACTTC. It yields the protein CASSFWGLTVEQYF.

This clonotype was found a few times. The CDR3 DNA follows: TGTGCCAGCAGTTTGAGGGCTGCCTACGAGCAGTACTTC. Its translation is CASSLRAAYEQYF. The rearrangement uses TRBV12-3 or TRBV12-4 and TRBJ2-7; D might be TRBD2 (5 bases). Trimming took 3 bases from V and 2 from J, leaving 8 bases between them. The CDR3 spans 13 residues.

J is TRBJ2-1 and V is TRBV11-2; a possible D gene is TRBD2 (5 bases). CDR1 and CDR2 (germline): SGHAT, FQNNGV. V lost 1 base and J lost 8, with 9 bases in between. The CDR3 is 13 residues long. CDR3 region: CASSLGSGYEQFF. CDR3 nucleotides: TGTGCCAGCAGCTTAGGATCGGGGTATGAGCAGTTCTTC.

This clonotype was found a few times. J is TRBJ2-7 and V is TRBV6-1, with D perhaps TRBD1 or TRBD2 (6 bases each). Germline assignment: CDR1 MNHNS and CDR2 SASEGT. This CDR3 has 14 amino acids. V was clipped by 10 bases and J by 4 bases, with 20 bases between them. The CDR3 region has the DNA TGTGCCACCGAAGGGGGGACACTAAAATACGAGCAGTACTTC. It specifies CATEGGTLKYEQYF.

The chain carries TRBV18 and TRBJ1-5; TRBD1 matches at 10 bases. V lost 5 bases, J lost 7 bases, and 8 bases stayed unmatched. The CDR3 sequence is 15 residues long. The germline CDR1 and CDR2 sequences are KGHSH and LQKENI. The chain's CDR3 is CASSARQGAGQPQHF. CDR3 coding DNA: TGTGCCAGCTCAGCCCGACAGGGGGCCGGGCAGCCCCAGCATTTT.

This chain uses TRBV5-4 with TRBJ2-1; D may match TRBD1 or TRBD2 (5 bases each). Germline CDR1 SGHNT, CDR2 YYREEE (reference sequence). The CDR3 sequence is 14 residues long. V was clipped by 0 bases and J by 10 bases, with 14 bases between them. DNA for the CDR3: TGTGCCAGCAGCTTGGCCGGACGGGACGGGGAGCAGTTCTTC. It yields the protein CASSLAGRDGEQFF. Full variable domain (outside the CDR3, taken from reference TRBV5-4 and TRBJ2-1): ETGVTQSPTHLIKTRGQQVTLRCSSQSGHNTVSWYQQALGQGPQFIFQYYREEENGRGNFPPRFSGLQFPNYSSELNVNALELDDSALYLCASSLAGRDGEQFFGPGTRLTVL.

This clonotype was seen repeatedly, ten times or more. The rearrangement uses TRBV27 and TRBJ2-1; D is unclear. The germline V and J ends were trimmed by 5 bases and 8 bases, with 10 bases remaining between them. This CDR3 is built from 12 residues. Per the germline V gene, CDR1 is MNHEY and CDR2 is SMNVEV (reference sequence). The CDR3 sequence is CASSRSIDEQFF. As DNA, the CDR3 is TGTGCCAGCAGTCGGAGCATCGATGAGCAGTTCTTC.

The CDR3 spells CASSLAKASGGVYQETQYF. As DNA, the CDR3 is TGCGCCAGCAGCTTGGCCAAGGCTAGCGGGGGAGTCTACCAAGAGACCCAGTACTTC. The chain has TRBV5-1 and TRBJ2-5; 10 positions agree with TRBD2. The CDR3 sequence is 19 residues long. Germline trimming cut 0 bases from V and 0 bases from J; bases unmatched to any gene: 11. Germline V gene lookup returns CDR1 SGHRS and CDR2 YFSETQ.

This clonotype was counted ten times or more. V is TRBV7-2 and J is TRBJ1-5; D not certain. Per the germline V gene, CDR1 is SGHTA and CDR2 is FQGNSA. This CDR3 spans 13 amino acids. V was cut by 6 bases and J by 4 bases, with 10 bases left in between. The chain's CDR3 is CASSERLNQPQHF. CDR3 nucleotide sequence: TGTGCCAGCAGTGAGCGGTTGAATCAGCCCCAGCATTTT.

The rearrangement joins TRBV9 to TRBJ2-1; 12 bases match TRBD2. From germline, CDR1 is SGDLS and CDR2 YYNGEE. V shed 3 bases, J shed 5 bases, and the junction held 3 bases outside the gene matches. The CDR3 contains 15 residues. CDR3 in amino acids: CASSAGLAGHNEQFF. In DNA, the CDR3 is TGTGCCAGCAGCGCAGGACTAGCGGGGCACAATGAGCAGTTCTTC.

This clonotype has more than one count but fewer than ten. Here the CDR3 DNA reads TGTGCCAGCAGCTTAGCGCCAGGAACCTCCTACGAGCAGTACTTC. Translating gives CASSLAPGTSYEQYF. The chain joins TRBV7-9 to TRBJ2-7; D not certain. This CDR3 has 15 amino acids. V lost 0 bases to trimming and J lost 0 bases, with 9 bases between them. Germline-derived CDR1 and CDR2 are SEHNR and FQNEAQ (reference sequence).

The CDR3 sequence is CSARGLDEQFF. The CDR3 bases are TGCAGTGCTAGAGGCCTTGACGAGCAGTTCTTC. This chain uses TRBV20-1 with TRBJ2-1; D remains ambiguous. Trimming stripped 1 base from V and 10 bases from J, with 8 bases between. Germline V lookup: CDR1 DFQATT, CDR2 SNEGSKA (reference sequence). The CDR3 length is 11 residues.

The sample holds a few counts of this clonotype. The gene calls are TRBV9 and TRBJ1-5; 8 bases match TRBD1. Germline lookup yields CDR1 SGDLS and CDR2 YYNGEE. The CDR3 sequence is 18 residues long. V lost 0 bases, J lost 0 bases, and 8 bases stayed unmatched. The CDR3 sequence is CASSVEYRGDYSNQPQHF. The CDR3 DNA is TGTGCCAGCAGCGTAGAATACAGGGGGGATTATAGCAATCAGCCCCAGCATTTT.

This clonotype was picked up a small number of times. V usage is TRBV6-1 and J usage is TRBJ2-1; the match to TRBD2 covers 13 bases. Germline V lookup: CDR1 MNHNS, CDR2 SASEGT. This CDR3 comprises 16 residues. J was trimmed by 9 bases and V by 4 bases; bases with no gene match: 9. The CDR3 bases are TGTGCCAGCAGTGCCTTTACTAGCGGGGGGGCCCTTGAGCAGTTCTTC. Amino acids: CASSAFTSGGALEQFF.